The rows below give T cell receptor beta chains drawn from one sample of a study of Ad26.COV2.S vaccination and SARS-CoV-2 variants. TCRdb keeps only in-frame clones here, not all; method: immunoSEQ multiplex PCR. The sample has about 350,000 clones, approximately 90% seen once. Sample: peripheral blood, taken after recovery from COVID-19. The receptors here all came from a human donor who had recovered from COVID-19. Both conserved end residues are part of each CDR3. Fields, in order: J gene, D gene, V gene, clone size, CDR3 DNA, CDR3 protein. The D gene is left open where the match is weak. Rows give clone size only sometimes, using once, few, many, or a class for an expanded clone.

>TRBJ1-1|-|TRBV5-1|-
TGCGCCAGCAGGTACAGGGATGACACTGAAGCTTTCTTT
CASRYRDDTEAFF
>TRBJ1-3|-|TRBV5-1|-
TGCGCCAGCAGCTTGGAGACCTACTCTGGAAACACCATATATTTT
CASSLETYSGNTIYF
>TRBJ2-6|-|TRBV19|-
TGTGCCAGTAGTATCCCAGGTAGCTCTGGGGCCAACGTCCTGACTTTC
CASSIPGSSGANVLTF
>TRBJ1-1|-|TRBV18|-
TGTGCCAGCTCACCAAGCCTTACAGGGAAGAACACTGAAGCTTTCTTT
CASSPSLTGKNTEAFF
>TRBJ1-5|-|TRBV19|-
TGTGCCAGCCTTCCCGCGGGAAGGGGACGCAATCAGCCCCAGCATTTT
CASLPAGRGRNQPQHF
>TRBJ2-2|-|TRBV7-7|-
TGTGCCAGCAGCTTAAAAGCAGGCACCGGGGAGCTGTTTTTT
CASSLKAGTGELFF
>TRBJ1-6|TRBD1|TRBV6-5|-
TGTGCCAGCAGTTACGGGGACAGATATAATTCACCCCTCCACTTT
CASSYGDRYNSPLHF
>TRBJ2-3|-|TRBV12-3/TRBV12-4|-
TGTGCCAGCAGTTCCGTAGGCACAGATACGCAGTATTTT
CASSSVGTDTQYF
>TRBJ2-6|-|TRBV9|once
TGTGCCAGCACCCTTCGGGATACTTCTCCTGGGGCCAACGTCCTGACTTTC
CASTLRDTSPGANVLTF
>TRBJ1-4|TRBD1|TRBV5-4|-
TGTGCCAGCAGCTGGGGACAGCCGGCAACTAATGAAAAACTGTTTTTT
CASSWGQPATNEKLFF
>TRBJ2-3|-|TRBV7-2|-
TGTGCCAGCAGCCAAGGGATATCGGTTGACACAGATACGCAGTATTTT
CASSQGISVDTDTQYF
>TRBJ1-2|TRBD1|TRBV11-2|-
TGTGCCAGCAGCTTAATCGGGGAGGGGGCGAATGGCTACACCTTC
CASSLIGEGANGYTF
>TRBJ2-7|TRBD1|TRBV9|-
TGTGCCAGCAGCGTAGAGGACAGGGGTGGGGAGCAGTACTTC
CASSVEDRGGEQYF
>TRBJ2-2|-|TRBV5-1|-
TGCGCCAGCAGCCGCCAGGGACAAAACACCGGGGAGCTGTTTTTT
CASSRQGQNTGELFF
>TRBJ2-1|TRBD2|TRBV9|-
TGTGCCAGCAGCGGAACTAGCGGGGTCTCCGGTGAGCAGTTCTTC
CASSGTSGVSGEQFF
>TRBJ1-2|-|TRBV5-6|-
TGTGCCAGCAGCTTTGGAGGGCACTATGGCTACACCTTC
CASSFGGHYGYTF
>TRBJ2-5|-|TRBV13|-
TGTGCCAGCAGCTTAGTTGGGGGAATCCAAGAGACCCAGTACTTC
CASSLVGGIQETQYF
>TRBJ1-1|TRBD1|TRBV6-6|-
TGTGCCAGCAGTCCCCCCGGACAGGGGAGGAGAAGGACTGAAGCTTTCTTT
CASSPPGQGRRRTEAFF
>TRBJ2-1|-|TRBV7-7|-
TGTGCCAGCAGCTTAGCGTTGCTAGCCCCCTACAATGAGCAGTTCTTC
CASSLALLAPYNEQFF
>TRBJ1-1|-|TRBV11-2|-
TGTGCCAGCAGCCTATCCGGGCCTAAAAACACTGAAGCTTTCTTT
CASSLSGPKNTEAFF
>TRBJ1-4|-|TRBV19|-
TGTGCCAGTAGTACGCCGGGCTCCCCCACGGGAGAAAAACTGTTTTTT
CASSTPGSPTGEKLFF
>TRBJ2-1|-|TRBV6-2/TRBV6-3|-
TGTGCCAGCAGTTACTCGTCCTCGCTCCCAGGGACCTACAATGAGCAGTTCTTC
CASSYSSSLPGTYNEQFF